There are a few counts of the clone carrying this TCR beta chain. The V gene's germline CDR1 is SGHDN and CDR2 FVKESK. CDR3 length equals 14 residues. Trimming shortened V by 4 bases and J by 1 base, and 10 bases separated the two germline ends. A second PCR, run for about 6 to 12 cycles, used a sample-barcoded 5' primer plus a J-beta primer mix. TCRdb analysed the 5' RACE reads with MiXCR anew, one entry per CDR3 protein. This sample carries about a million distinct CDR3 sequences, 35% to 40% of them seen once, and the ten largest clones take 13%. This specimen belongs to a study of blood T cells in healthy people across ages. Across the whole study: T cells yielded about one barcoded beta molecule per two cells through template switching.

Sequenced sample: blood. This clonotype originated in a man between 18 and 29 years old in good health. J is TRBJ1-1 and V is TRBV14; D unclear. The CDR3 DNA is TGTGCCAGCAGCCGTAGGACTGCGAACACTGAAGCTTTCTTT. Residues: CASSRRTANTEAFF.